This T cell receptor (beta chain) was retrieved from a study of blood T cell repertoires in COVID-19 (dated by TCRdb to 2018 to 2021). About the investigation overall: Samples covering the acute and convalescent phases of COVID-19 were provided by collaborators in the United States, Italy and Spain. The repertoires were released in a freely available public database intended as a resource for research on the immune response to SARS-CoV-2. The sample metadata nearly always contained a de-identified subject ID, COVID-19 status, age in years and sex. The dataset comprised deeply sampled blood TCRbeta repertoires from subjects exposed to, actively infected with, or recovered from COVID-19. Where available, HLA class I and class II types were obtained from metadata supplied by the sample provider rather than from assay-based typing. Samples came from the ongoing ImmuneRACE study (first 160 participants) plus 1,254 subjects from 6 global collaborators. The prospective study material was composed of cDNA or gDNA derived from T cells, B-cell-depleted T cells, or PBMCs. Findings and caveats that apply to the study as a whole: The quantity of clinical and demographic metadata differed by source and by participant and was supplied without curation.

The germline V end is reduced by 4 bases and the J end by 5 bases; junction bases left unmatched: 10. Via the germline V gene (reference sequence), CDR1 is PRHDT and CDR2 FYEKMQ. From the cysteine through the phenylalanine, the CDR3 covers 16 amino acids. The CDR3 DNA has 48 bases and is translated from base 1. Whole blood was collected in K2EDTA tubes by collaborating institutions according to the institutions' own protocols. Collaborator samples were shipped for TCRbeta analysis as frozen whole blood, isolated PBMCs, or DNA extracted from either sample type. Concerning this clone itself: The clone's antigen remains unknown. No much larger clonotype is one base removed from it; base qualities were not supplied.

TCRbeta CDR3 regions were amplified from genomic DNA using the immunoSEQ Assay, a bias-controlled multiplex PCR. In the paper's pipeline: The number of nucleated cells in each sample was estimated from the amplification of reference gene primers within the assay. Sequence reads were collapsed and filtered to measure the absolute abundance of every unique TCRbeta CDR3 rearrangement. Productive Simpson clonality was computed per sample as the square root of Simpson's diversity index over productive rearrangements. TCRdb stores this immuneACCESS table with in-frame sequences only. Part of the clones is absent; in the studies checked, under half of the shortfall reflects unresolved V genes, and no reason is known for the rest. V, J and clone size are those of that table, while D and trimming were read from the DNA. This sample comprises about 140,000 clones, 85% of them detected only once. The ten biggest clones cover roughly 2.9% of the sample.

The sequence was collected from a man over 45 with acute or convalescent COVID-19. Sequenced: peripheral blood. The chain is made from TRBV13 and TRBJ2-3, with 9 bases matching TRBD2. In nucleotide form, the sequence is TGTGCCAGCAGCTCTAAAGGAGGGCGGGAGGGAGATACGCAGTATTTT. Its product reads: CASSSKGGREGDTQYF.